The count of the clone carrying this TCR beta chain is one. Its matching antigen is unknown. Lactation, pregnancy, other autoimmune disease or uncontrolled infection excluded patients. PBMCs stemmed from 10 ml fresh peripheral blood. Using RNA transcripts as the source, TCR beta CDR3 regions were amplified. The HTBI primer set served for first-round RT-PCR of the TCR CDR3. One entry per CDR3 protein, called by TCRdb with MiXCR from the multiplex PCR reads. The repertoire consists of some 320,000 distinct CDR3 sequences, with roughly 15% occurring once and the leading ten covering approximately 35%. The record originates from a study of T cells in Graves' hyperthyroidism and ophthalmopathy. General observations from the study: Ophthalmopathy was told apart from stable hyperthyroidism by a 13 V-J model.

The CDR3 is 15 amino acids. The trim removed 4 bases at V and 3 bases at J, leaving 2 bases unmatched. Germline CDR1 reads LGHDT; CDR2 reads YNNKEL (reference sequence). Sample: blood. The TCR comes from a woman in her forties with Graves' ophthalmopathy. The chain has TRBV3-1 and TRBJ2-3; TRBD2 agrees at 12 bases. The CDR3 nucleotides read TGTGCCAGCAGCCGCGGACTAGCGGGGACAGATACGCAGTATTTT. This gives the protein CASSRGLAGTDTQYF.